What follows are 21 T cell receptor beta chains derived from one specimen sequenced in a study of shared clonotypes between healthy human individuals. Repertoires were generated with immunoSEQ multiplex PCR, while TCRdb's copy carries only in-frame clones and drops some. The sample records about 490,000 clones, approximately 78% being singletons. The sequenced material came from PBMCs. The receptors were gathered from a woman in her thirties or forties in good health. Some clones in this sample may be carry-over from other donors' samples.

The genes are TRBV19 and TRBJ1-2; possible D gene TRBD1, 6 bases. This CDR3 region has 14 residues. Germline CDR1 is LNHDA and CDR2 is SQIVND (reference sequence). V lost 6 bases and J lost 4, with 15 bases in between. The CDR3 DNA is TGTGCCAGTAGCCAGACCGGGACAATCTATGGCTACACCTTC. Encoded protein: CASSQTGTIYGYTF.

The V gene is TRBV6-1, the J gene TRBJ2-7, with 11 bases aligning to TRBD1. Germline-derived CDR1 and CDR2 are MNHNS and SASEGT. The CDR3 totals 14 residues. The ends lost 6 bases at V and 5 bases at J; junction bases unmatched: 6. CDR3 loop: CASSLRDRGDEQYF. The CDR3, as DNA: TGTGCCAGCAGCCTACGGGACAGGGGGGACGAGCAGTACTTC.

This clone has only a few counts. V gene TRBV27 combines with J gene TRBJ2-7; D ambiguous. Deletions cut 2 bases from V and 2 bases from J, with 10 bases between. From germline, CDR1 is MNHEY and CDR2 SMNVEV (reference sequence). This CDR3 spans 14 amino acids. CDR3 coding DNA: TGTGCCAGCAGTTTAGGGCTAGGACCCTACGAGCAGTACTTC. This translates into CASSLGLGPYEQYF.

This clone has more than one count but fewer than ten. V usage is TRBV28 and J usage is TRBJ2-7; possibly TRBD1 for D (5 bases). Trimming stripped 8 bases from V and 2 bases from J, with 19 bases between. Per the germline V gene, CDR1 is MDHEN and CDR2 is SYDVKM. The CDR3 consists of 15 residues. CDR3 sequence (DNA): TGTGCCAGCGGGGATCTTGGGGCCGGACCCTACGAGCAGTACTTC. Residues: CASGDLGAGPYEQYF.

This chain connects TRBV11-3 to TRBJ2-3; 10 nucleotides match TRBD2. The CDR3 is made up of 20 amino acids. Germline V gives CDR1 SGHNT, CDR2 YENEEA. V shed 0 bases and J 4 bases; nucleotides not matched to a gene: 16. As DNA, the CDR3 is TGTGCCAGCAGCTTAGACAGGCTAGCGGGAGTCGAATCCAGGTCAGATACGCAGTATTTT. It translates to CASSLDRLAGVESRSDTQYF.

This clone occurred a few times. V gene TRBV7-9 combines with J gene TRBJ1-2; no clear D gene. Per the germline V gene, CDR1 is SEHNR and CDR2 is FQNEAQ (reference sequence). Trimming removed 2 bases from V and 1 base from J, with 14 bases in between. The CDR3 has 16 residues. In DNA form, the CDR3 reads TGTGCCAGCAGCTTATCCACTCCGGGATTTAACTATGGCTACACCTTC. Encoded protein: CASSLSTPGFNYGYTF.

This clone was seen only a few times. The chain recombines TRBV29-1 with TRBJ1-1, with unresolved D. This CDR3 is built from 11 residues. CDR1 is SQVTM, CDR2 ANQGSEA, per germline. The V and J ends lost 0 bases and 6 bases respectively, with 5 bases between them. CDR3 region: CSVEDSAEAFF. The DNA of the CDR3 is TGCAGCGTTGAAGATAGTGCTGAAGCTTTCTTT.

This chain links TRBV10-3 with TRBJ2-3, with D possibly being TRBD1 (6 bases). The CDR3 is 14 residues long. Germline V gene sequence: CDR1 ENHRY, CDR2 SYGVKD. Between the trimmed V and J ends, which lost 10 bases and 1 base, there was a span of 15 bases. For the CDR3, the DNA is TGTGCCACCAACCAGGGGTTGGGCACAGATACGCAGTATTTT. Its translation is CATNQGLGTDTQYF.

The genes are TRBV7-6 and TRBJ2-1; the D call may be TRBD1 or TRBD2 (5 bases each). Trimming left V 5 bases short and J 2 bases short, with 10 bases between. This CDR3 is 14 amino acids long. Germline CDR1 reads SGHVS; CDR2 reads FNYEAQ. The CDR3 protein is CASSKGPAYNEQFF. CDR3 sequence (DNA): TGTGCCAGCAGCAAGGGACCGGCCTACAATGAGCAGTTCTTC.

V gene TRBV11-2 combines with J gene TRBJ2-1; D remains ambiguous. Trimming pared 5 bases from V and 8 bases from J, leaving 19 bases between. Germline lookup yields CDR1 SGHAT and CDR2 FQNNGV. The CDR3 loop spans 15 amino acids. The chain's CDR3 is CASSRFAQVGHEQFF. DNA of the CDR3: TGTGCCAGCAGCAGGTTTGCCCAAGTTGGGCATGAGCAGTTCTTC. The full variable domain, its missing parts supplied by reference TRBV11-2 and TRBJ2-1, is EAGVAQSPRYKIIEKRQSVAFWCNPISGHATLYWYQQILGQGPKLLIQFQNNGVVDDSQLPKDRFSAERLKGVDSTLKIQPAKLEDSAVYLCASSRFAQVGHEQFFGPGTRLTVL.

The gene calls are TRBV18 and TRBJ2-2; possibly TRBD2 for D (6 bases). The CDR3 is 15 amino acids. Germline V gene lookup returns CDR1 KGHSH and CDR2 LQKENI. The ends were cut back, 6 bases at V and 3 bases at J, with 14 bases in the middle. The CDR3 coding sequence is TGTGCCAGCTCCCGGACTACCCTCGACACCGGGGAGCTGTTTTTT. This codes for CASSRTTLDTGELFF.

V is TRBV5-4 and J is TRBJ2-7; 7 nucleotides line up with TRBD1. The CDR3 is 13 residues long. J was trimmed by 4 bases and V by 2 bases; bases with no gene match: 3. Germline V CDR1 and CDR2: SGHNT, YYREEE (reference sequence). CDR3 residues: CASSLRDSYEQYF. Here the CDR3 DNA reads TGTGCCAGCAGCTTACGGGACAGTTACGAGCAGTACTTC.

The rearrangement joins TRBV25-1 to TRBJ2-5; D is ambiguous. The V and J ends lost 5 bases and 7 bases respectively, with 14 bases between them. In germline, CDR1 is MGHDK, CDR2 SYGVNS. The CDR3 sequence is 13 residues long. In nucleotides, the CDR3 is TGTGCCAGCAGTAGCGAGGCAGGATGGACCCAGTACTTC. Translation: CASSSEAGWTQYF.

The rearrangement uses TRBV2 and TRBJ2-5; perhaps TRBD2 as D (6 bases). CDR1 SNHLY and CDR2 FYNNEI come from the germline V gene. The CDR3 spans 13 residues. The ends were cut back, 2 bases at V and 5 bases at J, with 9 bases in the middle. The CDR3 sequence is CASSERLEETQYF. DNA of the CDR3: TGTGCCAGCAGTGAAAGACTAGAGGAGACCCAGTACTTC.

This clone was recorded many times. Other DNA variants within this sample encode the same CDR3. V and J are TRBV5-6 and TRBJ1-1; TRBD1 matches at 7 bases. Trimming took 4 bases from V and 6 from J; bases not matched to a gene: 15. CDR1 and CDR2 from the germline V gene are SGHDT and YYEEEE. The length of the CDR3 is 16 residues. The CDR3 nucleotides read TGTGCCAGCAGCCCATTCGATACAGGGGAGGGTCCTGAAGCTTTCTTT. As protein: CASSPFDTGEGPEAFF.

The chain carries TRBV6-5 and TRBJ2-2; D possibly uses TRBD1 or TRBD2 (5 bases each). The germline CDR1 and CDR2 sequences are MNHEY and SVGAGI. This CDR3 has 14 residues. V gave up 6 bases and J gave up 4 bases, with 12 bases separating them. Written as DNA, the CDR3 is TGTGCCAGCAGGTCGGGGCCTTTCACCGGGGAGCTGTTTTTT. Protein: CASRSGPFTGELFF.

The chain recombines TRBV5-1 with TRBJ2-1, with 9 bases aligning to TRBD2. V trimming: 7 bases; J trimming: 7 bases; junction bases outside the gene matches: 15. The CDR3 totals 16 residues. The germline CDR1 and CDR2 sequences are SGHRS and YFSETQ. The CDR3 loop reads CASSTGAGGDYNEQFF. The CDR3 DNA reads TGCGCCAGCTCCACCGGGGCGGGAGGGGATTATAATGAGCAGTTCTTC.

V is TRBV4-3 and J is TRBJ1-6; D gene ambiguous. The CDR3 loop spans 14 amino acids. The V gene's germline CDR1 is LGHNA and CDR2 YSLEER. V gave up 4 bases and J gave up 3 bases, with 7 bases separating them. The DNA of the CDR3 is TGCGCCAGCAGCCCGACGGACTATAATTCACCCCTCCACTTT. Amino acids: CASSPTDYNSPLHF.

The gene calls are TRBV7-9 and TRBJ1-2; D not certain. Trimming took 5 bases from V and 0 from J, leaving 13 bases between them. The CDR3 sequence is 15 residues long. Germline values: CDR1 SEHNR, CDR2 FQNEAQ (reference sequence). CDR3 bases: TGTGCCAGCAGCCCTCCCTTTAGGTCTAACTATGGCTACACCTTC. Translating it yields CASSPPFRSNYGYTF.

The J gene is TRBJ2-3, the V gene TRBV7-2; D is unclear. Germline CDR1 is SGHTA and CDR2 is FQGNSA. The V end lost 2 bases, the J end lost 1 base, and 13 bases lay between the germline ends. The CDR3 sequence is 16 residues long. CDR3 coding DNA: TGTGCCAGCAGCTTACACCTCTTCGCAGGCACAGATACGCAGTATTTT. The encoded protein is CASSLHLFAGTDTQYF.

The rearrangement links TRBV5-1 to TRBJ2-5; 10 nucleotides align to TRBD2. With V trimmed by 4 bases and J by 5 bases, 5 bases remained unmatched. The CDR3 has 14 residues. Looked up from germline, CDR1 is SGHRS and CDR2 is YFSETQ. CDR3 DNA: TGCGCCAGCAGCCTAGCGGGAGTTCGGGAGACCCAGTACTTC. As protein: CASSLAGVRETQYF.